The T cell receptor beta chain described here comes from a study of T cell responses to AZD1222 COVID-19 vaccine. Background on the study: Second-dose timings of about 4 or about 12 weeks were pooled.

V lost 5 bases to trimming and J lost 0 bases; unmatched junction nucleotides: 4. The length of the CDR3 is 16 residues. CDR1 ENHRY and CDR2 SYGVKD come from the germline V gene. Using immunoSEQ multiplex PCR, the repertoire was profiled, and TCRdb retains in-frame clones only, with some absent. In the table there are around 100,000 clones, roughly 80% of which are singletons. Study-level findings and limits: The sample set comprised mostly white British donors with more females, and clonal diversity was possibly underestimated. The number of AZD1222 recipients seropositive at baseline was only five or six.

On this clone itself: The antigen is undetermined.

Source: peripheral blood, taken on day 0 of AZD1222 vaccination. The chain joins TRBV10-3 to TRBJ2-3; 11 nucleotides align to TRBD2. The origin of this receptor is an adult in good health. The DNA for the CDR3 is TGTGCCATCAGTAAAGGGACTAGCGGTAGCACAGATACGCAGTATTTT. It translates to CAISKGTSGSTDTQYF.